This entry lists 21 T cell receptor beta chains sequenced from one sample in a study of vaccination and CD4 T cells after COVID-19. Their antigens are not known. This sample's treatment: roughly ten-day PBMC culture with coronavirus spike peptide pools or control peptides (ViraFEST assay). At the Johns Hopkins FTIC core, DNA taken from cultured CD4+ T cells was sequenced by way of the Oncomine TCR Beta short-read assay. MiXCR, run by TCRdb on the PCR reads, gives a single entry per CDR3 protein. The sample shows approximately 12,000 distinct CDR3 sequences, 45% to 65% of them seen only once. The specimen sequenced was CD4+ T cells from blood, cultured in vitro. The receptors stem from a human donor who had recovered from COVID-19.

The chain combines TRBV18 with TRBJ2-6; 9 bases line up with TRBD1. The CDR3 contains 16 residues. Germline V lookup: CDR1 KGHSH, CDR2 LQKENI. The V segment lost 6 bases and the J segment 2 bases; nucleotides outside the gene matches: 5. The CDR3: CASSHRDRAGANVLTF. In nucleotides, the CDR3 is TGTGCCAGCTCTCACAGGGACAGGGCTGGGGCCAACGTCCTGACTTTC.

As DNA, the CDR3 is TGTGCCAGTAGTATAACAGGGGTAAATTCACCCCTCCACTTT. It yields the protein CASSITGVNSPLHF. This chain connects TRBV19 to TRBJ1-6, with TRBD1 matching over 7 bases. Germline V gives CDR1 LNHDA, CDR2 SQIVND (reference sequence). The CDR3 contains 14 residues. Trimming cost V 2 bases and J 7 bases; bases outside gene matches: 2.

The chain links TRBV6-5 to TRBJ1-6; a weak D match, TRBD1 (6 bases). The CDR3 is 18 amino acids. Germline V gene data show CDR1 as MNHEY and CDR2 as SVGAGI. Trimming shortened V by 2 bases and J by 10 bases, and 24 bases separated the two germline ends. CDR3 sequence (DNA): TGTGCCAGCAGTTACAGCGCCGGAAGGGGGGGATTAGGGTCACCCCTCCACTTT. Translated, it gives CASSYSAGRGGLGSPLHF.

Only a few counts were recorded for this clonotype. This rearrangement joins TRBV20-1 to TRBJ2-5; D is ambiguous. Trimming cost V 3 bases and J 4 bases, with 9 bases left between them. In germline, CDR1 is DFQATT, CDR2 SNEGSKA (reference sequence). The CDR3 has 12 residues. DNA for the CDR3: TGCAGTGCTAGCGACGGAAGAGAGACCCAGTACTTC. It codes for CSASDGRETQYF.

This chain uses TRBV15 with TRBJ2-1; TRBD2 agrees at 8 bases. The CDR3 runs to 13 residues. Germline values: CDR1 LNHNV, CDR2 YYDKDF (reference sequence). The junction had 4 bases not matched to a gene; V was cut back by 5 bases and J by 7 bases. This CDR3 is CATSLSGGNEQFF. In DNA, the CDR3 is TGTGCCACCAGCCTGAGCGGGGGTAATGAGCAGTTCTTC. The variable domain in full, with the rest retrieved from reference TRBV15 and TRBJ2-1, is DAMVIQNPRYQVTQFGKPVTLSCSQTLNHNVMYWYQQKSSQAPKLLFHYYDKDFNNEADTPDNFQSRRPNTSFCFLDIRSPGLGDTAMYLCATSLSGGNEQFFGPGTRLTVL.

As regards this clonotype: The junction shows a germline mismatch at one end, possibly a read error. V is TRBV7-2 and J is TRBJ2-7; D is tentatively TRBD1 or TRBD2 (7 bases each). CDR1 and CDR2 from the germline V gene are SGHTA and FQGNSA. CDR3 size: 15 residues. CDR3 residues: CASSYQGGGPYEQYF. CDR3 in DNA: TGTGCCAGCAGCTACCAGGGGGGGGGCCCCTACGAACAGTACTTC. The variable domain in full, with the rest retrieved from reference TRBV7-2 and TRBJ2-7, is GAGVSQSPSNKVTEKGKDVELRCDPISGHTALYWYRQSLGQGLEFLIYFQGNSAPDKSGLPSDRFSAERTGGSVSTLTIQRTQQEDSAVYLCASSYQGGGPYEQYFGPGTRLTVT.

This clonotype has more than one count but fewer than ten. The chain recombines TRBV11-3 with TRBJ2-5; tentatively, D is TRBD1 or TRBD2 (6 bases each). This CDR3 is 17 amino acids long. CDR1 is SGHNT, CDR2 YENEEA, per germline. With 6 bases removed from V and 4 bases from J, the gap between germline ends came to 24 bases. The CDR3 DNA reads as TGTGCCAGCAGTCCGGGAAAGGGGGGTTGGAGTCCAGAGACCCAGTACTTC. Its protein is CASSPGKGGWSPETQYF.

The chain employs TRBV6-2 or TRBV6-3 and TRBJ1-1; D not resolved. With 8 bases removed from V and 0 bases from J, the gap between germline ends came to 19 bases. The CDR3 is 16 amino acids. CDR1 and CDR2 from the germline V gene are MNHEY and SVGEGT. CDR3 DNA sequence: TGTGCCAGCGTGACCGGGATCCTCAATATGAACACTGAAGCTTTCTTT. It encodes CASVTGILNMNTEAFF.

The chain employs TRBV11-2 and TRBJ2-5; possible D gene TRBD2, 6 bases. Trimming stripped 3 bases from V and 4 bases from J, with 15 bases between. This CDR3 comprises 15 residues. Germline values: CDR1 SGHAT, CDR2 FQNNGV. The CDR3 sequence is CASSFAPRGGETQYF. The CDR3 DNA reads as TGTGCCAGCAGCTTTGCCCCGCGGGGCGGAGAGACCCAGTACTTC.

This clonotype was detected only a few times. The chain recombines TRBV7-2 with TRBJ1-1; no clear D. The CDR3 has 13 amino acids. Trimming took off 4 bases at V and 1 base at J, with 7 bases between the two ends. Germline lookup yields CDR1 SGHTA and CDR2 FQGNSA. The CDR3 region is CASSSEGNTEAFF. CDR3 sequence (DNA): TGTGCCAGCAGCTCCGAGGGGAACACTGAAGCTTTCTTT. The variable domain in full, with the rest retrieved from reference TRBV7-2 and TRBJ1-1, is GAGVSQSPSNKVTEKGKDVELRCDPISGHTALYWYRQSLGQGLEFLIYFQGNSAPDKSGLPSDRFSAERTGGSVSTLTIQRTQQEDSAVYLCASSSEGNTEAFFGQGTRLTVV.

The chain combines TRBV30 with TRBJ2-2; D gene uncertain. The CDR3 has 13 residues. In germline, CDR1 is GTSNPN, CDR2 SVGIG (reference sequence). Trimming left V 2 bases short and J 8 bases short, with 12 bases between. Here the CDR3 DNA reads TGTGCCTGGAGTTCGGCGATAGTGGGGGAGCTGTTTTTT. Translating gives CAWSSAIVGELFF.

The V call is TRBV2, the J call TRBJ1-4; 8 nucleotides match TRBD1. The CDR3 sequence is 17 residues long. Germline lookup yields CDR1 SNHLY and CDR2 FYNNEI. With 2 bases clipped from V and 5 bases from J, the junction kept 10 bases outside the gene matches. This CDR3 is CASSESPPTGVNEKLFF. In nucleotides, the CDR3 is TGTGCCAGCAGTGAAAGCCCTCCGACAGGGGTAAATGAAAAACTGTTTTTT.

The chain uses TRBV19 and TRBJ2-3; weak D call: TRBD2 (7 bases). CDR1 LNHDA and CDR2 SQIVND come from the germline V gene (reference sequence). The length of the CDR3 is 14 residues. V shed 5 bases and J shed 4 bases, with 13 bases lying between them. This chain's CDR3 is CASSQGGVPDTQYF. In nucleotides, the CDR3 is TGTGCCAGTAGTCAAGGGGGGGTGCCAGATACGCAGTATTTT. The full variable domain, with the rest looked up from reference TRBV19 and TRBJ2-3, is DGGITQSPKYLFRKEGQNVTLSCEQNLNHDAMYWYRQDPGQGLRLIYYSQIVNDFQKGDIAEGYSVSREKKESFPLTVTSAQKNPTAFYLCASSQGGVPDTQYFGPGTRLTVL.

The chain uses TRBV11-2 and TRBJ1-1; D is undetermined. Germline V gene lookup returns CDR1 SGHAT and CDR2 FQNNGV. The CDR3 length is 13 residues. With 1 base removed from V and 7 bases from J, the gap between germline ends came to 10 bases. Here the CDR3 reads CASSLVTALEAFF. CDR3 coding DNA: TGTGCCAGCAGCTTAGTAACGGCCCTTGAAGCTTTCTTT.

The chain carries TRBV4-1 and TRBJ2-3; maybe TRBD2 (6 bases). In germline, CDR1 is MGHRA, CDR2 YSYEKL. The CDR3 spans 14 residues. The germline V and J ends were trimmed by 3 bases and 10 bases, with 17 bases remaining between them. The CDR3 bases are TGCGCCAGCAGCCAGCCGGGACTGAGAGTTCCGCAGTATTTT. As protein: CASSQPGLRVPQYF.

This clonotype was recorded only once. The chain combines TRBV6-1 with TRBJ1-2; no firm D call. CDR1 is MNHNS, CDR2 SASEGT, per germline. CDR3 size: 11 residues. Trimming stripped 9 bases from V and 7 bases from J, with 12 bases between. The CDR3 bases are TGTGCCAGTGGAGCTTTAGGTGGCTACACCTTC. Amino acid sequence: CASGALGGYTF.

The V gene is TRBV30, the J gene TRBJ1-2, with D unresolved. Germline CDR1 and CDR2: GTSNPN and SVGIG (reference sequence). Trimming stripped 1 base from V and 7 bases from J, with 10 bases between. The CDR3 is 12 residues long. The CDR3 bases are TGTGCCTGGAGTGGTACTGGCGGTGGCTACACCTTC. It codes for CAWSGTGGGYTF.

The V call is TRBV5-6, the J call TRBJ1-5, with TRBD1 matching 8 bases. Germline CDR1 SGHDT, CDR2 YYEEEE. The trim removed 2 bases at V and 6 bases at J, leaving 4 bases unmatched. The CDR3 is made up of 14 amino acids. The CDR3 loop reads CASSLQGVGQPQHF. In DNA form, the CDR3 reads TGTGCCAGCAGCTTACAGGGGGTGGGTCAGCCCCAGCATTTT.

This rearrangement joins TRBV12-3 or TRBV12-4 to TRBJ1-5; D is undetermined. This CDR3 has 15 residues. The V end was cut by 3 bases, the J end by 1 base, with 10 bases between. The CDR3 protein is CASSLAGGSNQPQHF. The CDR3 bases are TGTGCCAGCAGTTTGGCAGGAGGAAGCAATCAGCCCCAGCATTTT.

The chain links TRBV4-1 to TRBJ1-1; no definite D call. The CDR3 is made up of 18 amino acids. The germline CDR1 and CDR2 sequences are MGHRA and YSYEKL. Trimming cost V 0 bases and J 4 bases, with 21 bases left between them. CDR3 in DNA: TGCGCCAGCAGCCAAGATGGGGAAGGCGGGTACCGGCGCACTGAAGCTTTCTTT. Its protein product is CASSQDGEGGYRRTEAFF.

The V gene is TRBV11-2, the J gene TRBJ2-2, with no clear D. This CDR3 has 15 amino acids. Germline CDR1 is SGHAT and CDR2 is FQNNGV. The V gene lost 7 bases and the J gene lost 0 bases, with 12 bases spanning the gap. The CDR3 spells CASTKSQANTGELFF. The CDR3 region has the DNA TGTGCCAGCACGAAAAGTCAGGCGAACACCGGGGAGCTGTTTTTT.